Included here is one T cell receptor beta chain sequence, with context. A few counts support this clonotype. What this receptor recognizes is not known. No per-base quality is available; no much larger clone lies one base away. The data originate from a study of tumor-infiltrating lymphocytes in primary liver carcinoma (TCRdb year 2017). Regarding the complete study: Between late 2015 and 2016, a few patients in China with histopathologically diagnosed primary liver carcinoma had surgical resection. TCRbeta repertoire sequencing covered 35 specimens from 5 patients: 25 or so tumor regions, 5 adjacent noncancerous liver tissues and 5 peripheral blood samples. Of the five patients, three men and two women aged 30 to 69 years, four had hepatocellular carcinoma and one had combined HCC and intrahepatic cholangiocarcinoma. The five patients had tumors staged T1-T3 N0M0, with maximum diameters ranging from roughly 4.2 to 11 cm. High reproducibility was observed for the technical replicate repertoires, with mean shared-clone rates about 0.89 and correlation coefficients above 0.95. Roughly 3.65 to 7.13 million productive TCRbeta reads were obtained per sample, and no significant difference in read depth was found between tissue types. For each liver tumor, the study sampled five regions along with adjacent normal tissue and blood, and applied TCRbeta repertoire sequencing, expression microarrays and whole-exome sequencing. Overall study results and their limits: A significantly larger repertoire fraction was made up by the top 250 clones in tumors than in blood (p = 0.039). Repertoire overlap was found to be higher between tumor regions (mean roughly 35%) than between tumor-adjacent (around 17%) or tumor-blood (roughly 15%) pairs, consistent with antigen-driven expansion. Only 4 or 5 patients were included in the study, and the authors note that the findings should be validated in a larger study. Because only the TCR beta chain was sequenced and unpaired alpha chains were not captured, true repertoire diversity is likely underestimated. Bulk unsorted samples precluded comparing CD4+ and CD8+ T cell repertoires.

Using a constant-region primer and ProtoScript II reverse transcriptase, TCRbeta-specific cDNA was reverse-transcribed from 450 to 650 ng total RNA. Construction of the TCRbeta libraries relied on three nested rounds of multiplex PCR, following a slightly modified ARM-PCR procedure. Each of the first two PCR rounds ran for about 10 cycles using multiplex TRBV1-TRBV30 forward primers together with a Cbeta reverse primer. A final 25-cycle PCR with Deep VentR polymerase added sample barcodes and Illumina adapters. Amplicons of 200-500 bp were gel-purified with a QIAquick gel extraction kit before sequencing. TCRbeta amplicons were sequenced on an Illumina HiSeq 2500 with 250-bp paired-end reads. The authors' analysis ran thus. Reads were quality-trimmed with Trimmomatic v0.33, and paired reads were merged with FLASH v1.2.11 to recover full CDR3 sequences. V, D and J germline segments were assigned to the rearranged TCRbeta sequences by MiGEC v1.2.1b. Clonotype statistics, along with Shannon-Wiener diversity indices, were calculated using VDJtools v1.0.0. Except for diversity analysis, only each sample's 250 most abundant clonotypes were used in subsequent analyses to reduce sampling bias. The public reads were reanalyzed by TCRdb: fastp trimming at Q25, MiXCR alignment, in-frame beta chains only. Here each entry gathers all rows of one CDR3 protein and keeps the most common genes and DNA. The V and J calls were determined by TCRdb, not by the authors. This sample holds some 320,000 distinct CDR3 sequences; 65% were observed only once. The top ten constitute roughly 10% of the sample.

Taken from the germline V gene (reference sequence), the CDR1 and CDR2 loops are SEHNR and FQNEAQ. The CDR3 starts with the cysteine, ends with the phenylalanine, and has 14 residues. The entry retains the CDR3 DNA only, 42 bases that are in frame from base 1. Cut back by 5 bases and 8 bases, the V and J ends lie 18 bases apart. RNA from unsorted whole blood was extracted with TRIzol reagent, and germline DNA was obtained with the DNeasy Blood & Tissue kit. At the time of sampling, the patients had chronic HBV infection and had not received any treatment. Before surgery, approximately 4.3 milliliters of peripheral blood were drawn into K2EDTA tubes.

The V and J segments used are TRBV7-9 and TRBJ1-2; a weak D assignment points to TRBD1 (6 bases agree). This sequence originates from a middle-aged man with primary liver carcinoma and hepatitis B virus infection. The sequenced sample was peripheral blood. The nucleotides are TGTGCCAGCAGCCCACTTGGGGGGGCGAGGGGCTACACCTTC. Its translation is CASSPLGGARGYTF.